This T cell receptor (beta chain) originates from a study of blood T cell repertoires in COVID-19. V shed 7 bases and J 3 bases; nucleotides not matched to a gene: 8. Per germline, CDR1 LNHDA and CDR2 SQIVND (reference sequence). The length of the CDR3 is 15 residues. TCRdb keeps only in-frame clones here, not all; method: immunoSEQ multiplex PCR. The data contain about 60,000 clones, around 80% of them singletons. The receptor comes from a man aged 55 to 69 with acute or convalescent COVID-19. This chain uses TRBV19 with TRBJ1-3; the match to TRBD1 covers 8 bases. Specimen: peripheral blood. The DNA of the CDR3 is TGTGCCAGTACCCCTGACAGGGGCGGTGGAAACACCATATATTTT. Its protein product is CASTPDRGGGNTIYF.